These 32 T cell receptor beta chains were all obtained from the same sample, sequenced in a study of cytomegalovirus exposure and HLA in healthy donors. The method was immunoSEQ multiplex PCR; TCRdb's version includes in-frame clones alone and lacks a portion of them. The table has some 110,000 clones, around nine tenths seen once; the top ten hold about 4.2%. The sequenced sample consisted of PBMCs. These receptor sequences come from a man in his late teens or twenties in good health and CMV-seropositive.

This clone was picked up one time. The chain links TRBV4-1 to TRBJ1-2; D is possibly TRBD1 (5 bases). Germline CDR1 MGHRA, CDR2 YSYEKL. The V end lost 0 bases, the J end lost 7 bases, and 12 bases lay between the germline ends. The CDR3 covers 14 residues. The CDR3 nucleotides are TGCGCCAGCAGCCAAGATTCCACGGGGGTTGGCTACACCTTC. Protein sequence: CASSQDSTGVGYTF.

The genes are TRBV15 and TRBJ2-5; D is ambiguous. The germline gives CDR1 LNHNV, CDR2 YYDKDF (reference sequence). The V end was cut by 5 bases, the J end by 1 base, with 11 bases between. This CDR3 is built from 14 residues. CDR3: CATSLRRLQETQYF. The DNA of the CDR3 is TGTGCCACCAGCCTTCGCAGGCTCCAAGAGACCCAGTACTTC.

V and J are TRBV5-1 and TRBJ1-1; TRBD1 aligns across 9 bases. This CDR3 spans 14 amino acids. The V gene's germline CDR1 is SGHRS and CDR2 YFSETQ. V lost 4 bases, J lost 5 bases, and 6 bases stayed unmatched. CDR3 nucleotides: TGCGCCAGCAGCACGGGGGACAGGGTAACTGAAGCTTTCTTT. It is translated as CASSTGDRVTEAFF.

This clone was observed a single time. V gene TRBV4-1 combines with J gene TRBJ2-3; TRBD2 matches 9 bases. Germline V gene lookup returns CDR1 MGHRA and CDR2 YSYEKL. V dropped 0 bases and J dropped 1; count of bases not matched to a gene: 2. This CDR3 region has 16 residues. The CDR3 nucleotides read TGCGCCAGCAGCCAAGATCCTAGCGGGGGCACAGATACGCAGTATTTT. Translated: CASSQDPSGGTDTQYF.

The genes are TRBV2 and TRBJ1-2, with TRBD1 matching 7 bases. V dropped 6 bases and J dropped 4; count of bases not matched to a gene: 11. The CDR3 loop spans 15 amino acids. Looked up from germline, CDR1 is SNHLY and CDR2 is FYNNEI. CDR3 region: CASSSTGFAGYGYTF. CDR3 coding DNA: TGTGCCAGCAGCTCGACAGGGTTTGCGGGCTATGGCTACACCTTC.

The chain is built from TRBV2 and TRBJ1-5; 7 bases fit TRBD1. The CDR3 is made up of 13 amino acids. The J segment lost 6 bases and the V segment lost 6 bases, leaving 5 bases of the junction unmatched. CDR1 is SNHLY and CDR2 is FYNNEI in the germline V gene. The DNA for the CDR3 is TGTGCCAGCAGCCTCGACAGGGTTCAGCCCCAGCATTTT. Protein: CASSLDRVQPQHF.

V usage is TRBV27 and J usage is TRBJ2-7; TRBD1 might be the D (5 bases). The CDR3 runs to 14 residues. The V gene lost 5 bases and the J gene lost 3 bases, with 14 bases spanning the gap. CDR1 and CDR2 (germline): MNHEY, SMNVEV (reference sequence). This CDR3 is CASSPSGPHYEQYF. In DNA, the CDR3 is TGTGCCAGCAGTCCCTCAGGGCCACACTACGAGCAGTACTTC.

This chain connects TRBV5-1 to TRBJ1-1, with 8 positions matching TRBD1. J lost 0 bases, V lost 5 bases, and 9 bases had no gene match. This CDR3 is 16 amino acids long. Germline CDR1 SGHRS, CDR2 YFSETQ. As DNA, the CDR3 is TGCGCCAGCAGTCAAGGACAGGGAACGATGAACACTGAAGCTTTCTTT. Its translation is CASSQGQGTMNTEAFF. The complete variable domain, with remaining parts taken from reference TRBV5-1 and TRBJ1-1, reads KAGVTQTPRYLIKTRGQQVTLSCSPISGHRSVSWYQQTPGQGLQFLFEYFSETQRNKGNFPGRFSGRQFSNSRSEMNVSTLELGDSALYLCASSQGQGTMNTEAFFGQGTRLTVV.

The chain joins TRBV7-6 to TRBJ2-7, with D tentatively TRBD1 (6 bases). Trimming removed 5 bases from V and 0 bases from J, with 11 bases in between. The length of the CDR3 is 14 residues. Looked up from germline, CDR1 is SGHVS and CDR2 is FNYEAQ. CDR3 bases: TGTGCCAGCAGCGAGGACAGCAGCTCCTACGAGCAGTACTTC. This gives the protein CASSEDSSSYEQYF.

The chain joins TRBV7-2 to TRBJ2-7; weak D call: TRBD1 (6 bases). The germline V gene encodes CDR1 SGHTA and CDR2 FQGNSA. Trimming removed 3 bases at V and 6 bases at J, with 21 bases between. The CDR3 is 16 residues long. CDR3 residues: CASSLGAGTQSLEQYF. For the CDR3, the DNA is TGTGCCAGCAGCTTGGGGGCCGGGACCCAATCTCTCGAGCAGTACTTC.

The chain combines TRBV11-2 with TRBJ1-1, with D tentatively TRBD1 (6 bases). Germline CDR1 SGHAT, CDR2 FQNNGV. V was trimmed by 5 bases and J by 1 base, leaving 14 bases between them. The CDR3 sequence is 15 residues long. The CDR3 spells CASSQYRDGNTEAFF. In DNA, the CDR3 is TGTGCCAGCAGCCAATACAGGGACGGGAACACTGAAGCTTTCTTT. The whole variable domain, remainder taken from reference TRBV11-2 and TRBJ1-1, is EAGVAQSPRYKIIEKRQSVAFWCNPISGHATLYWYQQILGQGPKLLIQFQNNGVVDDSQLPKDRFSAERLKGVDSTLKIQPAKLEDSAVYLCASSQYRDGNTEAFFGQGTRLTVV.

The genes are TRBV5-1 and TRBJ2-7; 12 bases line up with TRBD2. The trim removed 0 bases at V and 7 bases at J, leaving 2 bases unmatched. Per the germline V gene, CDR1 is SGHRS and CDR2 is YFSETQ. The CDR3 is 14 amino acids. The CDR3 DNA reads TGCGCCAGCAGCTTGGGGACTAGCGGGGCAGAGCAGTACTTC. This translates into CASSLGTSGAEQYF. Variable domain in full (rest from reference TRBV5-1 and TRBJ2-7): KAGVTQTPRYLIKTRGQQVTLSCSPISGHRSVSWYQQTPGQGLQFLFEYFSETQRNKGNFPGRFSGRQFSNSRSEMNVSTLELGDSALYLCASSLGTSGAEQYFGPGTRLTVT.

This clone was seen just once. The CDR3 loop is CASSLEDGDYGYTF. The CDR3 DNA sequence: TGCGCCAGCAGCTTGGAGGACGGGGACTATGGCTACACCTTC. The chain is built from TRBV5-1 and TRBJ1-2; D is unresolved. Trimming cost V 0 bases and J 3 bases, with 9 bases left between them. The CDR3 covers 14 residues. The germline CDR1 and CDR2 sequences are SGHRS and YFSETQ.

This rearrangement joins TRBV4-2 to TRBJ2-7; possible D gene TRBD2, 5 bases. Looked up from germline, CDR1 is LGHNA and CDR2 is YNFKEQ. The V and J ends lost 4 bases and 0 bases respectively, with 16 bases between them. This CDR3 contains 16 residues. The CDR3 coding sequence is TGTGCCAGCAGCCCAGTCCCCGGACGGGACTCCTACGAGCAGTACTTC. It is translated as CASSPVPGRDSYEQYF.

This chain joins TRBV11-2 and TRBJ2-1; tentatively, D is TRBD1 (6 bases). V lost 5 bases and J lost 7, with 15 bases in between. Looked up from germline, CDR1 is SGHAT and CDR2 is FQNNGV. The CDR3 totals 14 residues. DNA of the CDR3: TGTGCCAGCAGCCCACGGGACACCCGTAATGAGCAGTTCTTC. This codes for CASSPRDTRNEQFF.

The CDR3 DNA reads TGTGCCAGCAGTTACGGGAGGGGGGTGCAAGTGGAGCAGTTCTTC. It yields the protein CASSYGRGVQVEQFF. This chain joins TRBV6-5 and TRBJ2-1; maybe TRBD2 (7 bases). This CDR3 is 15 amino acids long. The germline V and J ends were trimmed by 2 bases and 10 bases, with 18 bases remaining between them. Germline CDR1 MNHEY, CDR2 SVGAGI.

This chain uses TRBV25-1 with TRBJ2-5; 8 nucleotides agree with TRBD2. After removal of 2 bases from V and 0 bases from J, the junction contained 8 bases not matched to a gene. The germline V gene has CDR1 MGHDK and CDR2 SYGVNS. CDR3 length: 17 amino acids. CDR3 in amino acids: CASSEPAGGDHQETQYF. The CDR3 DNA is TGTGCCAGCAGTGAACCCGCCGGGGGGGACCACCAAGAGACCCAGTACTTC.

J is TRBJ2-7 and V is TRBV27; 10 bases are shared with TRBD1. V shed 3 bases, J shed 5 bases, and the junction held 7 bases outside the gene matches. Germline V gene sequence: CDR1 MNHEY, CDR2 SMNVEV (reference sequence). The CDR3 loop spans 15 amino acids. CDR3 residues: CASSFVWGTGDEQYF. The DNA of the CDR3 is TGTGCCAGCAGTTTCGTCTGGGGGACAGGGGACGAGCAGTACTTC.

This sequence joins TRBV7-9 and TRBJ2-1, with 8 bases aligning to TRBD2. V gave up 5 bases and J gave up 10 bases; unmatched junction bases: 13. The CDR3 runs to 15 residues. Germline loops: CDR1 SEHNR, CDR2 FQNEAQ (reference sequence). CDR3 coding DNA: TGTGCCAGCAGCACATCCGGGACTAGTTTTGGCGAGCAGTTCTTC. Translating it yields CASSTSGTSFGEQFF.

V gene TRBV4-1 combines with J gene TRBJ1-1; D might be TRBD1 (6 bases). V was pared by 6 bases and J by 4 bases, with 18 bases between. CDR1 and CDR2 from the germline V gene are MGHRA and YSYEKL. The CDR3 is 15 residues long. The CDR3 sequence: CASSYEQGGLTEAFF. The CDR3 nucleotides read TGCGCCAGCAGTTACGAACAGGGCGGGCTCACTGAAGCTTTCTTT.

This clone was counted between two and nine times. The rearrangement links TRBV19 to TRBJ2-7; D may be TRBD2 (6 bases). CDR1 is LNHDA, CDR2 SQIVND, per germline (reference sequence). This CDR3 comprises 16 residues. Trimming stripped 5 bases from V and 2 bases from J, with 19 bases between. In DNA form, the CDR3 reads TGTGCCAGTAGTGGAGGGACCGTCCACGGAACCTACGAGCAGTACTTC. Translated, it gives CASSGGTVHGTYEQYF. The full variable domain, its missing parts supplied by reference TRBV19 and TRBJ2-7, is DGGITQSPKYLFRKEGQNVTLSCEQNLNHDAMYWYRQDPGQGLRLIYYSQIVNDFQKGDIAEGYSVSREKKESFPLTVTSAQKNPTAFYLCASSGGTVHGTYEQYFGPGTRLTVT.

The rearrangement links TRBV5-1 to TRBJ1-2; 8 bases align to TRBD1. J was trimmed by 2 bases and V by 0 bases; bases with no gene match: 12. CDR1 is SGHRS and CDR2 is YFSETQ in the germline V gene. CDR3 length equals 18 residues. The CDR3 loop reads CASSLGSTDWTGNYGYTF. In DNA, the CDR3 is TGCGCCAGCAGCTTGGGTTCAACCGATTGGACAGGGAACTATGGCTACACCTTC.

V is TRBV4-1 and J is TRBJ1-5, with 10 bases identical to TRBD1. The germline V gene has CDR1 MGHRA and CDR2 YSYEKL. This CDR3 region has 15 residues. V was pared by 4 bases and J by 4 bases, with 4 bases of the junction left unmatched. The CDR3 is CASSPPGQGNQPQHF. The CDR3 DNA reads as TGCGCCAGCAGCCCCCCGGGACAGGGGAATCAGCCCCAGCATTTT.

This chain links TRBV11-2 with TRBJ2-7; 10 bases fit TRBD1. This CDR3 comprises 14 residues. V gave up 0 bases and J gave up 12 bases; unmatched junction bases: 8. CDR1 and CDR2 (germline): SGHAT, FQNNGV. The CDR3 is CASSLESGTGEGYF. The DNA for the CDR3 is TGTGCCAGCAGCTTAGAATCCGGGACAGGGGAGGGGTACTTC. Filled out from reference TRBV11-2 and TRBJ2-7, the complete variable domain reads EAGVAQSPRYKIIEKRQSVAFWCNPISGHATLYWYQQILGQGPKLLIQFQNNGVVDDSQLPKDRFSAERLKGVDSTLKIQPAKLEDSAVYLCASSLESGTGEGYFGPGTRLTVT.

The rearrangement uses TRBV27 and TRBJ1-1; D perhaps matches TRBD1 (5 bases). Looked up from germline, CDR1 is MNHEY and CDR2 is SMNVEV (reference sequence). The V gene lost 3 bases and the J gene lost 3 bases, with 8 bases spanning the gap. The length of the CDR3 is 13 residues. CDR3 sequence: CASSLTVYTEAFF. The CDR3 DNA follows: TGTGCCAGCAGTTTGACAGTCTACACTGAAGCTTTCTTT.

The chain joins TRBV5-1 to TRBJ1-1, with D unresolved. Per the germline V gene, CDR1 is SGHRS and CDR2 is YFSETQ. V was shortened by 0 bases and J by 3 bases, with 12 bases between the two germline ends. CDR3 length: 15 amino acids. For the CDR3, the DNA is TGCGCCAGCAGCTTGGTGGGAGGTTTAGACACTGAAGCTTTCTTT. Translating gives CASSLVGGLDTEAFF.

V usage is TRBV7-9 and J usage is TRBJ2-2; a weak D match, TRBD1 (5 bases). This CDR3 is built from 16 residues. Between the trimmed V and J ends, which lost 8 bases and 4 bases, there was a span of 20 bases. CDR1 and CDR2 from the germline V gene are SEHNR and FQNEAQ (reference sequence). The CDR3 DNA reads TGTGCCAGCCCGCCCGTTAGGCAGGGCAGCACCGGGGAGCTGTTTTTT. It yields the protein CASPPVRQGSTGELFF.

The DNA of the CDR3 is TGCGCCAGCAGCTCGAACAGGGCTCCCCCCTACGAGCAGTACTTC. This gives the protein CASSSNRAPPYEQYF. The chain has TRBV5-1 and TRBJ2-7; D is possibly TRBD1 (6 bases). The CDR3 has 15 amino acids. Germline V lookup: CDR1 SGHRS, CDR2 YFSETQ. The V end lost 3 bases, the J end lost 2 bases, and 15 bases lay between the germline ends.

V and J are TRBV29-1 and TRBJ2-7; TRBD1 might be the D (5 bases). Germline CDR1 is SQVTM and CDR2 is ANQGSEA. The CDR3 runs 12 residues. The V and J ends lost 6 bases and 6 bases respectively, with 15 bases between them. Written as DNA, the CDR3 is TGCAGCGTCCCGGTGGGCCAGGGCGAGCAGTACTTC. The encoded protein is CSVPVGQGEQYF.

This chain joins TRBV7-9 and TRBJ2-7; 9 positions agree with TRBD1. The germline CDR1 and CDR2 sequences are SEHNR and FQNEAQ (reference sequence). Trimming took 1 base from V and 8 from J; bases not matched to a gene: 12. The CDR3 covers 16 residues. Written as DNA, the CDR3 is TGTGCCAGCAGCTTAGGGGGGACAGGGAAGTTCGGGCAGCAGTACTTC. Residues: CASSLGGTGKFGQQYF.

This sequence joins TRBV4-3 and TRBJ1-2; 9 bases match TRBD1. The germline CDR1 and CDR2 sequences are LGHNA and YSLEER. V dropped 0 bases and J dropped 2; count of bases not matched to a gene: 4. The CDR3 has 16 amino acids. CDR3 DNA: TGCGCCAGCAGCCAAGATCGGACAGGGGAGAACTATGGCTACACCTTC. This translates into CASSQDRTGENYGYTF.

V and J are TRBV29-1 and TRBJ1-1; weak D call: TRBD1 (6 bases). This CDR3 region has 13 residues. The V gene's germline CDR1 is SQVTM and CDR2 ANQGSEA. With 6 bases removed from V and 3 bases from J, the gap between germline ends came to 14 bases. The CDR3 DNA reads as TGCAGCGTGCGCAGGGGCCAATACACTGAAGCTTTCTTT. Amino acid sequence: CSVRRGQYTEAFF. The complete variable domain, with remaining parts taken from reference TRBV29-1 and TRBJ1-1, reads SAVISQKPSRDICQRGTSLTIQCQVDSQVTMMFWYRQQPGQSLTLIATANQGSEATYESGFVIDKFPISRPNLTFSTLTVSNMSPEDSSIYLCSVRRGQYTEAFFGQGTRLTVV.